This record looks at one T cell receptor beta chain sequence and its context. The antigen is unknown. This specimen belongs to a study of siplizumab effects on memory and regulatory T cells. CDR1 and CDR2 (germline): LGHNT, FRNRAP. After removal of 0 bases from V and 2 bases from J, the junction contained 5 bases not matched to a gene. The CDR3 covers 16 residues. Points from the study as a whole: Tregs that proliferated in siplizumab cultures did not have their suppressive function confirmed. Naive T cell populations appeared to exhibit greater diversity than memory cells and appeared to be major alloresponse contributors. No more than a minor fraction of alloreactive clones could be traced back to unstimulated subsets.

Per sample, the assay covered about 9.5 x 10^4 TCR templates. The data were produced by immunoSEQ multiplex PCR, yet TCRdb's version contains in-frame clones alone and is incomplete. Altogether about 99,000 clones are present, over 90% being singletons, with the ten largest covering 0.62%. The specimen was Tregs sorted from blood. This TCR came from a human donor in good health. This rearrangement joins TRBV12-5 to TRBJ1-1, with 8 bases that match TRBD1. The CDR3 DNA is TGTGCTAGTGGTTTGGTCCTACAGGGGGTTAACACTGAAGCTTTCTTT. The encoded protein is CASGLVLQGVNTEAFF.